This T cell receptor (beta chain) originates from a study of cytomegalovirus exposure and HLA in healthy donors. Study in general: A subsequent analysis reported that the roughly 130 validation repertoires were produced on the same platform that had also been used for the roughly 700 first-cohort repertoires. General study results and limits: According to a subsequent analysis, TCR clusters identified in the first cohort showed a tendency to co-occur across the approximately 130 validation repertoires. Associated with cytomegalovirus, according to the listing, were around 170 TCR beta chains. Diagnosis of cytomegalovirus status made by the classifier reportedly showed high specificity and sensitivity.

Concerning this clone itself: The antigen is not known.

Germline V lookup: CDR1 SQVTM, CDR2 ANQGSEA. The CDR3 has 12 amino acids. V was pared by 1 base and J by 8 bases, with 3 bases of the junction left unmatched. The assay was immunoSEQ multiplex PCR, and TCRdb's table has in-frame clones only and misses some. Here the sample spans about 150,000 clones, about 82% being singletons. The sequencing sample was made of PBMCs. This chain links TRBV29-1 with TRBJ1-2; TRBD1 matches 8 bases. This clonotype was obtained from a human donor in good health. In DNA form, the CDR3 reads TGCAGCGTTGAAGGGACAGGGAGAGGCTACACCTTC. It translates to CSVEGTGRGYTF.